Each of the 25 T cell receptor beta chains below was sequenced from the same sample in a study of blood T cell repertoires in COVID-19. Only in-frame clones appear in the TCRdb table, and some are missing; sequencing was by immunoSEQ multiplex PCR. Among around 200,000 clones, 85% to 90% were seen once, and the ten largest hold roughly 18%. The material sequenced was peripheral blood. Receptor source: a person between 65 and 79 years old with COVID-19, enrolled during active disease.

CDR3 bases: TGCGCCAGCAGCCTAACTACCAGTCGGGATGAAAAACTGTTTTTT. This gives the protein CASSLTTSRDEKLFF. This chain uses TRBV5-1 with TRBJ1-4; D is undetermined. Trimming removed 4 bases at V and 6 bases at J, with 16 bases between. The CDR3 is made up of 15 amino acids. Germline CDR1 is SGHRS and CDR2 is YFSETQ. The full variable domain, rest sourced from reference TRBV5-1 and TRBJ1-4, is KAGVTQTPRYLIKTRGQQVTLSCSPISGHRSVSWYQQTPGQGLQFLFEYFSETQRNKGNFPGRFSGRQFSNSRSEMNVSTLELGDSALYLCASSLTTSRDEKLFFGSGTQLSVL.

This clone came up once. J is TRBJ2-7 and V is TRBV28; 12 bases line up with TRBD2. There are 15 residues in the CDR3. Trimming took 4 bases from V and 4 from J; bases not matched to a gene: 5. Germline V CDR1 and CDR2: MDHEN, SYDVKM. The chain's CDR3 is CASSSLAGGTYEQYF. The CDR3, as DNA: TGTGCCAGCAGTTCACTAGCGGGAGGAACTTACGAGCAGTACTTC.

This chain joins TRBV27 and TRBJ2-7, with 8 nucleotides matching TRBD2. The J segment lost 4 bases and the V segment lost 3 bases, leaving 5 bases of the junction unmatched. Germline CDR1 reads MNHEY; CDR2 reads SMNVEV (reference sequence). There are 14 residues in the CDR3. The CDR3 sequence is CASSLKGLVYEQYF. The DNA for the CDR3 is TGTGCCAGCAGTTTGAAGGGACTAGTGTACGAGCAGTACTTC.

V usage is TRBV5-1 and J usage is TRBJ2-3; 10 nucleotides match TRBD1. CDR3 length equals 15 residues. CDR1 SGHRS and CDR2 YFSETQ come from the germline V gene. V lost 3 bases, J lost 3 bases, and 4 bases stayed unmatched. The CDR3 coding sequence is TGCGCCAGCAGCTGGCCGGGACAGGGGACAGATACGCAGTATTTT. Translation gives CASSWPGQGTDTQYF.

V gene TRBV27 combines with J gene TRBJ2-7; D is possibly TRBD1 (6 bases). The V gene's germline CDR1 is MNHEY and CDR2 SMNVEV (reference sequence). V was pared by 5 bases and J by 5 bases, with 16 bases between. CDR3 length equals 14 residues. CDR3 DNA sequence: TGTGCCAGCAGTATGATCAGGGGTTTCGACGAGCAGTACTTC. Residues: CASSMIRGFDEQYF.

The V call is TRBV2, the J call TRBJ1-1; TRBD1 agrees at 11 bases. V dropped 5 bases and J dropped 10; count of bases not matched to a gene: 12. The CDR3 runs 15 residues. Germline-derived CDR1 and CDR2 are SNHLY and FYNNEI. CDR3 residues: CASSPWTGGAVTAFF. Here the CDR3 DNA reads TGTGCCAGCAGTCCTTGGACAGGGGGCGCGGTTACAGCTTTCTTT. The full variable domain, in which reference TRBV2 and TRBJ1-1 provide the parts outside the CDR3, is EPEVTQTPSHQVTQMGQEVILRCVPISNHLYFYWYRQILGQKVEFLVSFYNNEISEKSEIFDDQFSVERPDGSNFTLKIRSTKLEDSAMYFCASSPWTGGAVTAFFGQGTRLTVV.

V usage is TRBV3-1 (or the pseudogene TRBV3-2) and J usage is TRBJ1-4; tentatively, D is TRBD1 (6 bases). Trimming removed 4 bases at V and 8 bases at J, with 20 bases between. CDR1 LGHDT and CDR2 YNNKEL come from the germline V gene (reference sequence). This CDR3 contains 16 residues. CDR3 bases: TGTGCCAGCAGCCGAAATTCGCCAGGGGTCAGCGAAAAACTGTTTTTT. It translates to CASSRNSPGVSEKLFF.

This clone was recorded a few times. The chain uses TRBV5-4 and TRBJ1-4, with no clear D. V was shortened by 0 bases and J by 10 bases, with 13 bases between the two germline ends. Germline V CDR1 and CDR2: SGHNT, YYREEE (reference sequence). This CDR3 is built from 14 residues. The CDR3 protein is CASSLDREIGKLFF. The CDR3 nucleotides are TGTGCCAGCAGCTTGGATAGGGAGATTGGAAAACTGTTTTTT. The variable domain in full, with the rest retrieved from reference TRBV5-4 and TRBJ1-4, is ETGVTQSPTHLIKTRGQQVTLRCSSQSGHNTVSWYQQALGQGPQFIFQYYREEENGRGNFPPRFSGLQFPNYSSELNVNALELDDSALYLCASSLDREIGKLFFGSGTQLSVL.

This sequence joins TRBV7-2 and TRBJ2-5; perhaps TRBD1 as D (5 bases). There are 13 residues in the CDR3. Trimming removed 4 bases from V and 6 bases from J, with 12 bases in between. CDR1 is SGHTA, CDR2 FQGNSA, per germline. Here the CDR3 DNA reads TGTGCCAGCAGCTCCAACCCAGGGAAGACCCAGTACTTC. This gives the protein CASSSNPGKTQYF.

The genes are TRBV19 and TRBJ2-7; 11 positions match TRBD2. Germline lookup yields CDR1 LNHDA and CDR2 SQIVND (reference sequence). The CDR3 is 15 residues long. Trimming cost V 6 bases and J 4 bases; bases outside gene matches: 8. Here the CDR3 reads CASSKLAGGDYEQYF. The CDR3 bases are TGTGCCAGTAGCAAGCTAGCGGGAGGTGATTACGAGCAGTACTTC. Together with reference TRBV19 and TRBJ2-7, the CDR3 gives the full variable domain: DGGITQSPKYLFRKEGQNVTLSCEQNLNHDAMYWYRQDPGQGLRLIYYSQIVNDFQKGDIAEGYSVSREKKESFPLTVTSAQKNPTAFYLCASSKLAGGDYEQYFGPGTRLTVT.

This chain uses TRBV5-6 with TRBJ2-7; the D is unclear. Trimming took 2 bases from V and 0 from J, leaving 12 bases between them. Looked up from germline, CDR1 is SGHDT and CDR2 is YYEEEE. The CDR3 covers 15 residues. The CDR3 is CASSFLDIPSYEQYF. For the CDR3, the DNA is TGTGCCAGCAGCTTCCTTGACATCCCCTCCTACGAGCAGTACTTC. Full variable domain (missing parts from reference TRBV5-6 and TRBJ2-7): DAGVTQSPTHLIKTRGQQVTLRCSPKSGHDTVSWYQQALGQGPQFIFQYYEEEERQRGNFPDRFSGHQFPNYSSELNVNALLLGDSALYLCASSFLDIPSYEQYFGPGTRLTVT.

CDR3 nucleotide sequence: TGTGCCAGCAGCTCTGCTAGCGGCTACGAGCAGTACTTC. It translates to CASSSASGYEQYF. The gene calls are TRBV13 and TRBJ2-7; 7 bases map to TRBD2. Per the germline V gene, CDR1 is PRHDT and CDR2 is FYEKMQ (reference sequence). The length of the CDR3 is 13 residues. V shed 4 bases, J shed 3 bases, and the junction held 3 bases outside the gene matches.

This sequence joins TRBV28 and TRBJ2-5; 7 bases are shared with TRBD1. Germline lookup yields CDR1 MDHEN and CDR2 SYDVKM. CDR3 length equals 15 residues. The trim removed 6 bases at V and 1 base at J, leaving 8 bases unmatched. This CDR3 is CASSTTGVLQETQYF. In DNA, the CDR3 is TGTGCCAGCAGCACTACAGGGGTCCTCCAAGAGACCCAGTACTTC.

The chain employs TRBV27 and TRBJ1-1; TRBD1 matches at 9 bases. Per germline, CDR1 MNHEY and CDR2 SMNVEV (reference sequence). This CDR3 comprises 15 residues. V was pared by 6 bases and J by 5 bases, with 10 bases of the junction left unmatched. As DNA, the CDR3 is TGTGCCAGCAGGAGGGGGGACAGGGTCTTTACTGAAGCTTTCTTT. Its protein product is CASRRGDRVFTEAFF.

The chain joins TRBV7-9 to TRBJ2-1; 8 nucleotides line up with TRBD1. The CDR3 is 15 amino acids. V lost 3 bases to trimming and J lost 7 bases; unmatched junction nucleotides: 8. CDR1 is SEHNR, CDR2 FQNEAQ, per germline (reference sequence). The CDR3 nucleotides read TGTGCCAGCAGCTTCGGACAGGGAGAAGGAAATGAGCAGTTCTTC. Translating it yields CASSFGQGEGNEQFF.

CDR3 nucleotides: TGTGCCAGCAGCTTAAGGCGCTTGACAGTTAGCACAGATACGCAGTATTTT. It yields the protein CASSLRRLTVSTDTQYF. The J gene is TRBJ2-3, the V gene TRBV11-2; D is perhaps TRBD1 (5 bases). V lost 2 bases and J lost 0, with 15 bases in between. Germline-derived CDR1 and CDR2 are SGHAT and FQNNGV. The CDR3 runs to 17 residues.

The V call is TRBV12-3 or TRBV12-4, the J call TRBJ1-2; tentatively, D is TRBD1 (6 bases). The CDR3 length is 13 residues. The ends were cut back, 5 bases at V and 6 bases at J, with 13 bases in the middle. This CDR3 reads CASSKTGAHGYTF. The CDR3 DNA reads as TGTGCCAGCAGTAAGACAGGAGCTCATGGCTACACCTTC.

This clone was detected only once. J is TRBJ1-2 and V is TRBV20-1; unclear D gene. CDR1 and CDR2 (germline): DFQATT, SNEGSKA (reference sequence). The CDR3 covers 13 residues. V lost 3 bases and J lost 8, with 16 bases in between. CDR3 residues: CSASASRPGGYTF. CDR3 DNA sequence: TGCAGTGCTAGTGCAAGCCGGCCCGGGGGCTACACCTTC.

This sequence joins TRBV6-5 and TRBJ2-3, with D tentatively TRBD1 (6 bases). CDR3 size: 15 residues. Germline CDR1 MNHEY, CDR2 SVGAGI. Trimming stripped 7 bases from V and 8 bases from J, with 22 bases between. This CDR3 is CASTTKQGSSVTQYF. The CDR3 region has the DNA TGTGCCAGCACTACAAAACAGGGTTCCAGTGTTACGCAGTATTTT.

This chain joins TRBV5-1 and TRBJ2-7; the D gene is possibly TRBD1 (5 bases). The ends were cut back, 2 bases at V and 1 base at J, with 7 bases in the middle. CDR3 size: 13 residues. Germline CDR1 and CDR2: SGHRS and YFSETQ. The CDR3 loop is CASSFTGSYEQYF. The CDR3 DNA sequence: TGCGCCAGCAGCTTCACAGGTTCCTACGAGCAGTACTTC.

The CDR3 is CASRGSGGQGLFPLHF. CDR3 DNA: TGTGCCAGCAGGGGGTCGGGGGGACAGGGGCTGTTCCCCCTCCACTTT. The rearrangement uses TRBV27 and TRBJ1-6, with 10 bases identical to TRBD1. Looked up from germline, CDR1 is MNHEY and CDR2 is SMNVEV (reference sequence). The length of the CDR3 is 16 residues. With 6 bases clipped from V and 13 bases from J, the junction kept 15 bases outside the gene matches.

DNA for the CDR3: TGTGCCAGCAGAGGGACCGGAACAGGGATTGTTGGGCAGTACTTC. It specifies CASRGTGTGIVGQYF. V gene TRBV28 combines with J gene TRBJ2-7; D perhaps matches TRBD1 (6 bases). This CDR3 region has 15 residues. The germline V and J ends were trimmed by 6 bases and 9 bases, with 24 bases remaining between them. The V gene's germline CDR1 is MDHEN and CDR2 SYDVKM.

The V gene is TRBV5-1, the J gene TRBJ1-1; D perhaps matches TRBD1 (6 bases). The CDR3 totals 18 residues. CDR1 and CDR2 (germline): SGHRS, YFSETQ. V lost 0 bases and J lost 1, with 19 bases in between. As DNA, the CDR3 is TGCGCCAGCAGCTTGGGAATAAGGGGCACAGGGAGGAACACTGAAGCTTTCTTT. It encodes CASSLGIRGTGRNTEAFF.

The chain combines TRBV14 with TRBJ1-4, with D unclear. Germline V lookup: CDR1 SGHDN, CDR2 FVKESK. The ends were cut back, 1 base at V and 4 bases at J, with 7 bases in the middle. This CDR3 contains 14 residues. This chain's CDR3 is CASSQVGLNEKLFF. DNA for the CDR3: TGTGCCAGCAGCCAAGTTGGGCTTAATGAAAAACTGTTTTTT.

The V call is TRBV7-9, the J call TRBJ1-2; D perhaps matches TRBD1 (5 bases). From germline, CDR1 is SEHNR and CDR2 FQNEAQ (reference sequence). Trimming took 1 base from V and 2 from J, leaving 8 bases between them. The CDR3 is made up of 14 amino acids. The CDR3, as DNA: TGTGCCAGCAGCTTAGGCGCAGGGAACTATGGCTACACCTTC. The encoded protein is CASSLGAGNYGYTF.